The entry below describes one T cell receptor (beta chain). The antigen is unknown. This record belongs to a study of Ad26.COV2.S vaccination and SARS-CoV-2 variants. Treatment defined: around 19 received Ad26.COV2.S at low or high dose, single or two shots; several received placebo; per-sample allocation not given. Sampling took place 63 days after the first vaccine or placebo injection. This CDR3 has 14 residues. Looked up from germline, CDR1 is LGHDT and CDR2 is YNNKEL (reference sequence). Trimming removed 1 base from V and 5 bases from J, with 12 bases in between. Clones were sequenced by immunoSEQ multiplex PCR, and TCRdb holds only the in-frame ones, with some missing. Among approximately 460,000 clones listed, roughly nine tenths were seen once. Findings and limits, study-wide: People who got the vaccine had more spike-specific TCR breadth than people who got placebo. Spike-specific responses of CD8+ and CD4+ T cells were reported to display substantial breadth after vaccination.

This sequence joins TRBV3-1 (or the pseudogene TRBV3-2) and TRBJ2-7; D is uncertain. This sequence originates from a person aged 18-65 years who received the Ad26.COV2.S COVID-19 vaccine or a placebo. The sample in question was peripheral blood, obtained in a trial of Ad26.COV2.S vaccine versus placebo. The CDR3 loop reads CASSQVLNPHEQYF. The CDR3 DNA reads as TGTGCCAGCAGCCAAGTTCTTAATCCTCACGAGCAGTACTTC.